The 23 T cell receptor beta chains given below trace back to one sample, sequenced in a study of blood T cell repertoires in COVID-19. Here immunoSEQ multiplex PCR was the method, and the copy in TCRdb shows in-frame clones only, minus some. The repertoire has around 200,000 clones, around 91% of them found once; the top ten carry approximately 0.8%. Sequences were obtained from PBMCs or T cells enriched from blood (not recorded which). All receptors derive from a woman aged 18-35 years who had recovered from COVID-19.

DNA of the CDR3: TGTGCCAGCAGCTTTGTAAGGGCACTAGAAGATACGCAGTATTTT. Its protein product is CASSFVRALEDTQYF. The chain couples TRBV7-9 to TRBJ2-3, with D maybe TRBD2 (5 bases). The length of the CDR3 is 15 residues. V shed 3 bases and J shed 5 bases, with 15 bases lying between them. Germline V gene lookup returns CDR1 SEHNR and CDR2 FQNEAQ (reference sequence).

This clone appeared once. This chain connects TRBV6-8 to TRBJ1-1; D possibly corresponds to TRBD1 (5 bases). Germline CDR1 MNHGY, CDR2 SAAAGT. The CDR3 has 16 amino acids. Trimming shortened V by 5 bases and J by 4 bases, and 20 bases separated the two germline ends. The CDR3 region is CASSKRGSPASTEAFF. CDR3 DNA sequence: TGTGCCAGCAGTAAAAGGGGCTCGCCAGCCAGCACTGAAGCTTTCTTT.

V is TRBV5-6 and J is TRBJ1-1, with a tentative D call TRBD1 (5 bases). CDR3 length equals 13 residues. V lost 1 base, J lost 1 base, and 5 bases lay in between. Germline CDR1 SGHDT, CDR2 YYEEEE. The CDR3 bases are TGTGCCAGCAGCTTGACAGGGAACACTGAAGCTTTCTTT. Translating it yields CASSLTGNTEAFF. The full variable domain, with the rest looked up from reference TRBV5-6 and TRBJ1-1, is DAGVTQSPTHLIKTRGQQVTLRCSPKSGHDTVSWYQQALGQGPQFIFQYYEEEERQRGNFPDRFSGHQFPNYSSELNVNALLLGDSALYLCASSLTGNTEAFFGQGTRLTVV.

This chain links TRBV6-5 with TRBJ1-5; weak D call: TRBD1 (5 bases). The V and J ends lost 6 bases and 0 bases respectively, with 12 bases between them. Germline CDR1 is MNHEY and CDR2 is SVGAGI. The CDR3 has 15 amino acids. The CDR3 is CASRRDFFSNQPQHF. The CDR3 bases are TGTGCCAGCAGACGGGACTTCTTTAGCAATCAGCCCCAGCATTTT.

The chain combines TRBV4-3 with TRBJ2-7; TRBD2 matches at 9 bases. The germline V gene has CDR1 LGHNA and CDR2 YSLEER. The CDR3 extends over 15 amino acids. V was pared by 0 bases and J by 2 bases, with 2 bases of the junction left unmatched. This chain's CDR3 is CASSQDPSGAYEQYF. CDR3 sequence (DNA): TGCGCCAGCAGCCAAGATCCTAGCGGGGCCTACGAGCAGTACTTC.

This clone was seen a few times. J is TRBJ1-5 and V is TRBV11-2; no firm D call. Trimming took 1 base from V and 5 from J, leaving 6 bases between them. This CDR3 is built from 13 residues. CDR1 is SGHAT and CDR2 is FQNNGV in the germline V gene. This chain's CDR3 is CASSLGRHQPQHF. The CDR3 nucleotides are TGTGCCAGCAGCTTAGGTCGTCATCAGCCCCAGCATTTT.

V and J are TRBV4-1 and TRBJ2-3, with D maybe TRBD2 (5 bases). CDR1 and CDR2 from the germline V gene are MGHRA and YSYEKL. The CDR3 is 14 amino acids. V shed 4 bases and J shed 4 bases, with 12 bases lying between them. CDR3 nucleotides: TGCGCCAGCAGCCCCCCTCCGGGGTCAGATACGCAGTATTTT. Translated: CASSPPPGSDTQYF.

CDR3 region: CASSLRTSGNTGELFF. CDR3 bases: TGTGCCAGCAGCTTAAGGACTAGCGGAAACACCGGGGAGCTGTTTTTT. This chain connects TRBV7-8 to TRBJ2-2, with 10 positions matching TRBD2. Germline lookup yields CDR1 SGHVS and CDR2 FQNEAQ. Trimming removed 2 bases from V and 2 bases from J; junction bases left unmatched: 2. The CDR3 runs 16 residues.

The rearrangement joins TRBV10-3 to TRBJ2-2, with a tentative D call TRBD2 (6 bases). V was pared by 6 bases and J by 1 base, with 15 bases between. This CDR3 is 16 amino acids long. From germline, CDR1 is ENHRY and CDR2 SYGVKD. CDR3: CAIRGVLSGNTGELFF. The CDR3 DNA is TGTGCCATCAGGGGAGTGCTTAGCGGGAACACCGGGGAGCTGTTTTTT.

V and J are TRBV18 and TRBJ2-1, with TRBD1 identical over 8 bases. Germline lookup yields CDR1 KGHSH and CDR2 LQKENI. The CDR3 has 16 residues. V trimming: 3 bases; J trimming: 10 bases; junction bases outside the gene matches: 14. CDR3 bases: TGTGCCAGCTCACCTAAGGACAGGGTTTTTAGATGGGAGCAGTTCTTC. Protein: CASSPKDRVFRWEQFF.

This clone appeared once. CDR3 DNA sequence: TGTGCCAGCAGGATGGGACAGATCAATCAGCCCCAGCATTTT. It translates to CASRMGQINQPQHF. The chain combines TRBV2 with TRBJ1-5; 7 bases align to TRBD1. The germline CDR1 and CDR2 sequences are SNHLY and FYNNEI. Trimming took 6 bases from V and 3 from J; bases not matched to a gene: 5. The CDR3 has 14 residues.

This chain uses TRBV9 with TRBJ2-3; TRBD2 might be the D (5 bases). With 0 bases removed from V and 2 bases from J, the gap between germline ends came to 10 bases. This CDR3 comprises 15 residues. Germline V gene sequence: CDR1 SGDLS, CDR2 YYNGEE. This CDR3 reads CASSVGLTLTDTQYF. In DNA, the CDR3 is TGTGCCAGCAGCGTAGGACTAACCCTCACAGATACGCAGTATTTT.

This clone came up once. The chain is built from TRBV7-6 and TRBJ2-1; the match to TRBD2 covers 12 bases. V gave up 1 base and J gave up 5 bases; unmatched junction bases: 12. Germline CDR1 reads SGHVS; CDR2 reads FNYEAQ. This CDR3 region has 19 residues. The CDR3 reads CASSLGVLLAGGPNNEQFF. The CDR3 bases are TGTGCCAGCAGCTTAGGTGTATTGCTAGCGGGAGGGCCAAACAATGAGCAGTTCTTC.

The chain employs TRBV4-1 and TRBJ2-2; 8 bases line up with TRBD2. This CDR3 spans 18 amino acids. V was pared by 0 bases and J by 0 bases, with 6 bases of the junction left unmatched. CDR1 and CDR2 from the germline V gene are MGHRA and YSYEKL. CDR3 sequence reads: CASSQEPPLAANTGELFF. For the CDR3, the DNA is TGCGCCAGCAGCCAAGAACCCCCACTAGCGGCGAACACCGGGGAGCTGTTTTTT.

With respect to this clone: The same CDR3 can be traced to other DNA sequences in this sample. For the CDR3, the DNA is TGTGCCAGCAGTCCTAGCTCCTACGAGCAGTACTTC. This sequence encodes CASSPSSYEQYF. The V call is TRBV28, the J call TRBJ2-7; D remains unclear. Germline V CDR1 and CDR2: MDHEN, SYDVKM. The length of the CDR3 is 12 residues. Trimming shortened V by 5 bases and J by 0 bases, and 5 bases separated the two germline ends.

The V gene is TRBV5-1, the J gene TRBJ2-1; 9 bases line up with TRBD2. Germline lookup yields CDR1 SGHRS and CDR2 YFSETQ. V lost 4 bases to trimming and J lost 3 bases; unmatched junction nucleotides: 17. CDR3 length: 19 residues. The CDR3, as DNA: TGCGCCAGCAGCCTGGCTAGCGGGACCTCGGGGGGGATCTACAATGAGCAGTTCTTC. It encodes CASSLASGTSGGIYNEQFF.

This chain connects TRBV19 to TRBJ2-1; TRBD1 matches 9 bases. Per the germline V gene, CDR1 is LNHDA and CDR2 is SQIVND (reference sequence). The CDR3 has 15 residues. The V gene end was trimmed by 5 bases and the J gene end by 9 bases; junction bases not matched to a gene: 11. CDR3 sequence: CASSPLDRGLGEQFF. CDR3 coding DNA: TGTGCCAGTAGTCCGCTGGACAGGGGACTTGGTGAGCAGTTCTTC.

J is TRBJ2-1 and V is TRBV10-3, with D possibly TRBD2 on 5 matching bases. This CDR3 has 16 amino acids. V was cut by 2 bases and J by 5 bases, with 16 bases left in between. CDR1 and CDR2 (germline): ENHRY, SYGVKD. The CDR3 region has the DNA TGTGCCATCAGTGAGGTCACGGCGGAGGTTGACAATGAGCAGTTCTTC. It codes for CAISEVTAEVDNEQFF.

The gene calls are TRBV3-1 (or the pseudogene TRBV3-2) and TRBJ2-5, with 12 bases identical to TRBD2. The CDR3 is 18 amino acids. Germline V gene sequence: CDR1 LGHDT, CDR2 YNNKEL (reference sequence). V lost 0 bases and J lost 0; bases outside the gene matches: 5. The CDR3: CASSQDPTSGRYQETQYF. DNA of the CDR3: TGTGCCAGCAGCCAAGATCCCACTAGCGGGAGGTACCAAGAGACCCAGTACTTC.

The V and J genes are TRBV6-5 and TRBJ2-3, with 7 bases fitting TRBD1. The germline CDR1 and CDR2 sequences are MNHEY and SVGAGI. The CDR3 is made up of 15 amino acids. J gave up 0 bases and V 6 bases, and 6 bases lay outside the gene matches. Here the CDR3 reads CASSNTGASTDTQYF. The CDR3 nucleotides read TGTGCCAGCAGCAACACAGGGGCTAGCACAGATACGCAGTATTTT.

The V call is TRBV9, the J call TRBJ2-1, with 8 bases fitting TRBD2. The V segment lost 0 bases and the J segment 4 bases; nucleotides outside the gene matches: 6. Germline CDR1 reads SGDLS; CDR2 reads YYNGEE. The CDR3 has 16 residues. CDR3 in amino acids: CASSVGISGTYNEQFF. CDR3 in DNA: TGTGCCAGCAGCGTAGGGATTAGCGGGACATACAATGAGCAGTTCTTC.

V gene TRBV6-5 combines with J gene TRBJ1-5; D remains ambiguous. From germline, CDR1 is MNHEY and CDR2 SVGAGI. Trimming cost V 6 bases and J 4 bases, with 4 bases left between them. The CDR3 length is 11 residues. In nucleotides, the CDR3 is TGTGCCAGCAGCCAAAATCAGCCCCAGCATTTT. Protein: CASSQNQPQHF.

The chain is built from TRBV5-1 and TRBJ1-4; D remains unclear. CDR3 length: 14 amino acids. Germline V gene data show CDR1 as SGHRS and CDR2 as YFSETQ. V lost 0 bases and J lost 8, with 11 bases in between. Here the CDR3 DNA reads TGCGCCAGCAGCTTGGTTGGTAGCGACGAAAAACTGTTTTTT. This sequence encodes CASSLVGSDEKLFF. The entire variable domain, with the rest obtained from reference TRBV5-1 and TRBJ1-4, is as follows: KAGVTQTPRYLIKTRGQQVTLSCSPISGHRSVSWYQQTPGQGLQFLFEYFSETQRNKGNFPGRFSGRQFSNSRSEMNVSTLELGDSALYLCASSLVGSDEKLFFGSGTQLSVL.